This T cell receptor (beta chain) was captured by sequencing in a study of cytotoxic CD8 clonotypes in ibrutinib-treated CLL. On this clone: Its antigen is not identified. Other DNA sequences within the sample encode an identical CDR3.

Whole-study findings and limits: Progressing patients had sampling times that differed from those of sustained-remission patients.

Generated by immunoSEQ multiplex PCR, the TCRdb table keeps only in-frame clones and is missing some. The repertoire has approximately 210,000 clones, around 70% of them found once; the top ten carry under 15%. Sequencing used PBMCs, obtained after 24 months of ibrutinib treatment. The TCR comes from a human donor with chronic lymphocytic leukemia.

Here the CDR3 DNA reads TGTGCCAGCAGTTTAACAGAATTGAACACTGAAGCTTTCTTT. It specifies CASSLTELNTEAFF. The chain recombines TRBV28 with TRBJ1-1; D not certain. The CDR3 is 14 residues long. Germline V CDR1 and CDR2: MDHEN, SYDVKM. V shed 2 bases and J shed 0 bases, with 7 bases lying between them.